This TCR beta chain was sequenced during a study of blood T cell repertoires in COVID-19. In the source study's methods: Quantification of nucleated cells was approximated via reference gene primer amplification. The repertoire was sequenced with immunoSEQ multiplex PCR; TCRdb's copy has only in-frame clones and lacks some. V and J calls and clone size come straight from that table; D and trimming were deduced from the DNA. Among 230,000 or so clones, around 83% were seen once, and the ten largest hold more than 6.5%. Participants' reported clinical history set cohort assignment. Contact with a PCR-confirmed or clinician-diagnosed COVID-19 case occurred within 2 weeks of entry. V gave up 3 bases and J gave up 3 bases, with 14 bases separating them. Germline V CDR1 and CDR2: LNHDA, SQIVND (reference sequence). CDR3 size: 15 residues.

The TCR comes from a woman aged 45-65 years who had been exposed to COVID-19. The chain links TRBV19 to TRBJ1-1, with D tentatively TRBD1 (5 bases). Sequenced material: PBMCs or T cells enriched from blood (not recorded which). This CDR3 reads CASSMKEGRHTEAFF. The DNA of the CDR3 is TGTGCCAGTAGTATGAAGGAGGGGAGGCACACTGAAGCTTTCTTT.